This TCR beta chain comes out of a study of T cells in localized non-small cell lung cancer. Overall study results and limits: Longer overall survival associated with higher blood T cell density; shorter survival with higher adjacent-lung clonality. Sequencing involved a lone tumor region, leaving heterogeneity possible.

Sequenced by immunoSEQ multiplex PCR; TCRdb stores in-frame clones only, minus some. The data show about 33,000 clones, roughly nine tenths seen once. Comments on this clone: Its specificity is unknown.

The V and J ends lost 1 base and 5 bases respectively, with 6 bases between them. Looked up from germline, CDR1 is KGHSH and CDR2 is LQKENI. The CDR3 loop spans 12 amino acids. Specimen: peripheral blood, collected before any cancer treatment. The rearrangement uses TRBV18 and TRBJ2-7; D is uncertain. The clonotype comes from a man between 40 and 70 years old with stage I lung adenocarcinoma. The CDR3 nucleotides read TGTGCCAGCTCACCACGGACCGACGAGCAGTACTTC. Its translation is CASSPRTDEQYF.